This is a list of T cell receptor beta chains from one sample in a study of shared clonotypes between healthy human individuals. Assay: immunoSEQ multiplex PCR; the TCRdb copy retains only in-frame clones and omits some. The table has more than 2 million clones, about 95% seen once. Sequencing was done on a sample of naive CD8+ T cells sorted from blood. Source of these receptors: a man younger than 30 in good health. Both conserved end residues are part of each CDR3. D genes are given only for firm matches. Some rows mark clone size as missing; the rest say once, few, many or name a class of expanded clone.

. | . | TRBJ2-7 | TRBV4-3 | CASSPGHLPSYEQYF | TGCGCCAGCAGCCCGGGACATCTACCTTCCTACGAGCAGTACTTC
. | . | TRBJ2-2 | TRBV7-7 | CASSLAGAWTGELFF | TGTGCTAGCAGCTTGGCGGGGGCGTGGACCGGGGAGCTGTTTTTT
. | . | TRBJ1-1 | TRBV27 | CASSSRRGRRTEAFF | TGTGCCAGCAGTTCACGAAGGGGAAGAAGAACTGAAGCTTTCTTT
TRBD1 | . | TRBJ1-2 | TRBV5-4 | CASSPSTGVLYGYTF | TGTGCCAGCAGCCCGAGTACAGGGGTCCTCTATGGCTACACCTTC
. | . | TRBJ2-6 | TRBV30 | CAWSSTGSGANVLTF | TGTGCCTGGAGTTCGACAGGTTCTGGGGCCAACGTCCTGACTTTC
. | . | TRBJ2-7 | TRBV27 | CASSLVMAAGGSYEQYF | TGTGCCAGCAGTTTAGTCATGGCGGCAGGGGGGTCCTACGAGCAGTACTTC
. | . | TRBJ2-7 | TRBV7-9 | CASSTPLGEQYF | TGTGCCAGCAGCACTCCCCTCGGGGAGCAGTACTTC
. | . | TRBJ2-1 | TRBV19 | CASSMWGHEQFF | TGTGCCAGTAGTATGTGGGGCCATGAGCAGTTCTTC
. | . | TRBJ1-1 | TRBV6-1 | CASSEGSFMNTEAFF | TGTGCCAGCAGTGAAGGGTCGTTCATGAACACTGAAGCTTTCTTT
. | . | TRBJ2-7 | TRBV29-1 | CSVLSGSYEQYF | TGCAGCGTTCTTTCAGGCTCCTACGAGCAGTACTTC
TRBD1 | . | TRBJ2-2 | TRBV10-3 | CAAIGTGLVGELFF | TGTGCCGCGATCGGGACAGGGTTGGTCGGGGAGCTGTTTTTT
. | . | TRBJ1-4 | TRBV7-9 | CASSSFSGPLSPNEKLFF | TGTGCCAGCAGCTCGTTTTCGGGGCCCCTTAGCCCAAATGAAAAACTGTTTTTT
. | . | TRBJ1-2 | TRBV4-1 | CASSLTSLGGGYGYTF | TGCGCCAGCAGCCTAACCAGTCTCGGGGGCGGGTATGGCTACACCTTC
. | . | TRBJ2-1 | TRBV15 | CATSSFQGRGNEQFF | TGTGCCACCAGCTCATTCCAAGGGAGAGGCAATGAGCAGTTCTTC
. | . | TRBJ2-2 | TRBV9 | CASSVGGGNTGELFF | TGTGCCAGCAGCGTAGGAGGCGGGAACACCGGGGAGCTGTTTTTT
TRBD2 | . | TRBJ2-1 | TRBV4-1 | CASSQFLAGGPIF | TGCGCCAGCAGCCAGTTCCTAGCGGGGGGGCCGATCTTC
. | . | TRBJ2-2 | TRBV6-5 | CASSYSSGSTGELFF | TGTGCCAGCAGTTACTCGTCTGGGAGCACCGGGGAGCTGTTTTTT
. | . | TRBJ2-1 | TRBV11-2 | CASSLHSGTSSYNEQFF | TGTGCCAGCAGCTTACATTCCGGGACCAGCTCCTACAATGAGCAGTTCTTC
. | few | TRBJ1-2 | TRBV29-1 | CSESSNYGYTF | TGCAGCGAGTCCTCAAACTATGGCTACACCTTC
TRBD2 | . | TRBJ2-1 | TRBV10-3 | CAISELSGSSYNEQFF | TGTGCCATCAGTGAGTTGAGCGGGAGCTCCTACAATGAGCAGTTCTTC
. | . | TRBJ1-1 | TRBV9 | CASSVGPNTEAFF | TGTGCCAGCAGCGTCGGACCGAACACTGAAGCTTTCTTT
. | . | TRBJ2-7 | TRBV11-2 | CASSLDQDVYEQYF | TGTGCCAGCAGCTTAGACCAGGACGTCTACGAGCAGTACTTC
. | . | TRBJ2-1 | TRBV7-9 | CASSLALASYNEQFF | TGTGCCAGCAGCTTAGCGCTAGCGAGCTACAATGAGCAGTTCTTC
TRBD1 | once | TRBJ1-4 | TRBV7-8 | CASSSSGQGAFGEKLFF | TGTGCCAGCAGCTCCTCGGGACAGGGGGCGTTCGGAGAAAAACTGTTTTTT